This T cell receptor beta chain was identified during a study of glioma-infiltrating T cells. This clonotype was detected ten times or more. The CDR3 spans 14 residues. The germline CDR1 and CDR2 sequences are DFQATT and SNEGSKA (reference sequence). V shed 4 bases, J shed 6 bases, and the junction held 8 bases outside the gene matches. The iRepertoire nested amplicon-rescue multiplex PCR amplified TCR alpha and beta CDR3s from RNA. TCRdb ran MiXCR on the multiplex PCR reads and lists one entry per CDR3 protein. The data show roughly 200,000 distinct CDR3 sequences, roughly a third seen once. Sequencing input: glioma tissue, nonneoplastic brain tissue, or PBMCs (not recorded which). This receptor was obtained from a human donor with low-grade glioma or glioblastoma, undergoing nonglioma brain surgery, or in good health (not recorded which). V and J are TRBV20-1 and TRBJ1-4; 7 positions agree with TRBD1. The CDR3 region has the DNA TGCAGTGCTATTGCCGGGACAGCGGATGAAAAACTGTTTTTT. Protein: CSAIAGTADEKLFF.